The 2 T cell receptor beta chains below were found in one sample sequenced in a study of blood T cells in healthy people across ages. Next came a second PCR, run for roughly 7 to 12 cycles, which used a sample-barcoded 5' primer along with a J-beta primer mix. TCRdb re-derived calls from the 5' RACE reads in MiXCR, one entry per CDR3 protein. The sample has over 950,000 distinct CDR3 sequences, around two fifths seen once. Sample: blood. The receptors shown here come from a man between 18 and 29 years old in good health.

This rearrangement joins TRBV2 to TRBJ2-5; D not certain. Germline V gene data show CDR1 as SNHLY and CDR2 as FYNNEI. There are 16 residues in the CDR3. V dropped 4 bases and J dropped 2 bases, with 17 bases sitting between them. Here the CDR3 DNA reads TGTGCCAGCAGTGTAGATCCATTGGGTTCGCAAGAGACCCAGTACTTC. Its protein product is CASSVDPLGSQETQYF.

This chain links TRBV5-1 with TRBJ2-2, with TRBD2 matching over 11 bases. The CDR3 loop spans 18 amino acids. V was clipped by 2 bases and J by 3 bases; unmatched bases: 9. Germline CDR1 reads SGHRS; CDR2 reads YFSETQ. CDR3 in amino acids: CASSFFSGGAGDTGELFF. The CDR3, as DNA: TGCGCCAGCAGCTTTTTTAGCGGGGGGGCCGGCGACACCGGGGAGCTGTTTTTT.